The 5 T cell receptor beta chains below were found in one sample sequenced in a study of T cell repertoires in cytomegalovirus infection. TCRdb called the reads again in MiXCR, with one record for every CDR3 protein. The sample holds about 320,000 distinct CDR3 sequences, 9.5% seen once. Sequenced input: PBMCs. These receptors came from a human donor in good health (CMV status not recorded). Some clones in this sample may be carry-over from other donors' samples.

J is TRBJ2-2 and V is TRBV11-2, with unresolved D. CDR3 length: 13 residues. The germline CDR1 and CDR2 sequences are SGHAT and FQNNGV. V was clipped by 0 bases and J by 6 bases, with 5 bases between them. The CDR3 nucleotides are TGTGCCAGCAGCTTAGACGGGTCCGGGGAGCTGTTTTTT. It is translated as CASSLDGSGELFF.

V usage is TRBV29-1 and J usage is TRBJ1-1; D unresolved. V lost 4 bases to trimming and J lost 2 bases, with 5 bases between them. The germline V gene encodes CDR1 SQVTM and CDR2 ANQGSEA. This CDR3 spans 11 amino acids. CDR3 nucleotides: TGCAGCGTTGTGCAAAACACTGAAGCTTTCTTT. Translating it yields CSVVQNTEAFF.

In this sample, this clonotype turned up many times. The chain combines TRBV7-9 with TRBJ1-1; the D is unclear. The germline V gene encodes CDR1 SEHNR and CDR2 FQNEAQ (reference sequence). The CDR3 runs 14 residues. V was cut by 1 base and J by 3 bases, with 9 bases left in between. The CDR3 reads CASSLGGGYTEAFF. The DNA of the CDR3 is TGTGCCAGCAGCTTAGGCGGTGGGTACACTGAAGCTTTCTTT. Based on the CDR3 plus reference TRBV7-9 and TRBJ1-1, the full variable domain is DTGVSQNPRHKITKRGQNVTFRCDPISEHNRLYWYRQTLGQGPEFLTYFQNEAQLEKSRLLSDRFSAERPKGSFSTLEIQRTEQGDSAMYLCASSLGGGYTEAFFGQGTRLTVV.

The chain links TRBV11-2 to TRBJ1-3; D unresolved. From germline, CDR1 is SGHAT and CDR2 FQNNGV. This CDR3 region has 15 residues. V was pared by 7 bases and J by 0 bases, with 13 bases between. CDR3 protein: CASTLRSLSGNTIYF. Written as DNA, the CDR3 is TGTGCCAGCACCCTTAGAAGTCTCTCTGGAAACACCATATATTTT.

This clonotype occurred many times. The J gene is TRBJ2-2, the V gene TRBV7-2; a possible D gene is TRBD1 (6 bases). This CDR3 has 16 amino acids. The V gene lost 1 base and the J gene lost 6 bases, with 15 bases spanning the gap. Germline loops: CDR1 SGHTA, CDR2 FQGNSA. The CDR3 nucleotides are TGTGCCAGCAGCTTAGTAGGGCAGGGGTATCCCGGGGAGCTGTTTTTT. Protein product: CASSLVGQGYPGELFF.